Presented here are 4 T cell receptor beta chains from one specimen sequenced in a study of cytomegalovirus exposure and HLA in healthy donors. The method was immunoSEQ multiplex PCR; TCRdb's version includes in-frame clones alone and lacks a portion of them. The data show fewer than 250,000 clones, with around nine tenths seen just once and less than 3% held by the top ten. The source material was PBMCs. The receptors derive from a man aged 18 to 30 in good health and CMV-seronegative.

The chain joins TRBV9 to TRBJ1-1; possible D gene TRBD1, 5 bases. This CDR3 contains 13 residues. Trimming shortened V by 3 bases and J by 10 bases, and 16 bases separated the two germline ends. Per germline, CDR1 SGDLS and CDR2 YYNGEE. CDR3 sequence (DNA): TGTGCCAGCAGCGAACTTGGGATCGGGGGAGCTTTCTTT. It translates to CASSELGIGGAFF. Complete variable domain (other parts from reference TRBV9 and TRBJ1-1): DSGVTQTPKHLITATGQRVTLRCSPRSGDLSVYWYQQSLDQGLQFLIQYYNGEERAKGNILERFSAQQFPDLHSELNLSSLELGDSALYFCASSELGIGGAFFGQGTRLTVV.

This chain uses TRBV4-3 with TRBJ2-3; D is unresolved. V was cut by 0 bases and J by 1 base, with 8 bases left in between. The CDR3 length is 15 residues. Per germline, CDR1 LGHNA and CDR2 YSLEER. This CDR3 is CASSQESVGTDTQYF. In DNA form, the CDR3 reads TGCGCCAGCAGCCAAGAGTCAGTCGGCACAGATACGCAGTATTTT.

The genes are TRBV5-1 and TRBJ1-3; D is undetermined. In germline, CDR1 is SGHRS, CDR2 YFSETQ. Deletions cut 4 bases from V and 0 bases from J, with 11 bases between. The CDR3 has 15 residues. The CDR3 loop reads CASSDTADSGNTIYF. The CDR3 coding sequence is TGCGCCAGCAGCGATACAGCCGACTCTGGAAACACCATATATTTT.

The gene calls are TRBV10-3 and TRBJ2-1, with D perhaps matching TRBD1 (5 bases). V was clipped by 2 bases and J by 1 base, with 15 bases between them. Germline V gene data show CDR1 as ENHRY and CDR2 as SYGVKD. The CDR3 covers 17 residues. Here the CDR3 DNA reads TGTGCCATCAGTGAGCCCGATAGGGGTCGGTCCTACAATGAGCAGTTCTTC. Amino acids: CAISEPDRGRSYNEQFF.